The clone carrying this T cell receptor (beta chain) appeared many times. Its specificity is unknown. The data belong to a study of response to subunit inactivated influenza vaccine. General observations from the study: Researchers suggested that each seasonal influenza vaccination recruits few new T cells.

TCRdb used MiXCR to reprocess the RT-PCR reads, holding one entry per CDR3 protein. The sample lists around 500,000 distinct CDR3 sequences; about 10% were seen once. The CDR3 has 15 residues. In germline, CDR1 is SGHAT, CDR2 FQNNGV. V was pared by 4 bases and J by 0 bases, with 10 bases between. The sequence came from a man aged 50-59 years who received an inactivated influenza vaccine. The V gene is TRBV11-2, the J gene TRBJ1-3, with D hard to call. The sequencing used PBMCs from blood, collected more than 35 days after vaccination. In DNA, the CDR3 is TGTGCCAGCAGCTCAGTCCAAGGCTCTGGAAACACCATATATTTT. Translated: CASSSVQGSGNTIYF.